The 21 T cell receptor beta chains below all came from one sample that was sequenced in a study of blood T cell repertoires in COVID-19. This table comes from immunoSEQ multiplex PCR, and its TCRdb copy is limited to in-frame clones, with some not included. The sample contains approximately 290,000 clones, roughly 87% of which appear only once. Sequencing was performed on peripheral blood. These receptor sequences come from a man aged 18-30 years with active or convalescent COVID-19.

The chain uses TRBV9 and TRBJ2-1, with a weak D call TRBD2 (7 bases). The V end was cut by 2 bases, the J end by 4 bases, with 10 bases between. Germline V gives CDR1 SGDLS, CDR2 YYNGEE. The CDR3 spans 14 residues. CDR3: CASSVGGPYNEQFF. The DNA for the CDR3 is TGTGCCAGCAGCGTCGGGGGGCCGTACAATGAGCAGTTCTTC.

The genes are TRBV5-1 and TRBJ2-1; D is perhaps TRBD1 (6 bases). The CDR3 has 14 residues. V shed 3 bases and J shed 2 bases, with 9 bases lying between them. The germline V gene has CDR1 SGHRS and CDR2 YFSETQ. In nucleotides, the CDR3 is TGCGCCAGCAGCTCGACAGGAACCTACAATGAGCAGTTCTTC. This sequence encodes CASSSTGTYNEQFF.

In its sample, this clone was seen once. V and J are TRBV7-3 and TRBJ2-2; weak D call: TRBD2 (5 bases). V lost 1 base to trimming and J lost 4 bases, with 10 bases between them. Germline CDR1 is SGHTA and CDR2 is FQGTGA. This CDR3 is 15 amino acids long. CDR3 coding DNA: TGTGCCAGCAGCTTAAGCGGCGGGCCCACCGGGGAGCTGTTTTTT. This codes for CASSLSGGPTGELFF.

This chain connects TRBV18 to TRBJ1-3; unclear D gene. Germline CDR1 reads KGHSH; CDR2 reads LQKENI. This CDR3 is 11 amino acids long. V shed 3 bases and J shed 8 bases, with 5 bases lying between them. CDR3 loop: CASSPADTIYF. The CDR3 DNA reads TGTGCCAGCTCACCGGCAGACACCATATATTTT.

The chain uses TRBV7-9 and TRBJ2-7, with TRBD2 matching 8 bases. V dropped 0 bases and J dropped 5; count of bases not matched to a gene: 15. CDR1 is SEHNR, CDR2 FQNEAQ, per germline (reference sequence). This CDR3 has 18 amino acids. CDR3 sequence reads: CASSLAKTSAGGLDEQYF. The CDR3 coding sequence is TGTGCCAGCAGCTTAGCAAAGACTTCGGCGGGAGGTTTGGACGAGCAGTACTTC.

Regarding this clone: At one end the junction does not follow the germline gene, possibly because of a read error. Here the CDR3 DNA reads TGTGCCAGCAGCATAAGGGACTCCTACGCTAAGTATGGCTACACCTTC. This gives the protein CASSIRDSYAKYGYTF. The chain joins TRBV7-9 to TRBJ1-2, with D maybe TRBD1 (5 bases). CDR1 and CDR2 (germline): SEHNR, FQNEAQ (reference sequence). The CDR3 spans 16 residues.

The CDR3: CAISDRAREQFF. DNA of the CDR3: TGTGCCATCAGCGACAGGGCTCGGGAGCAGTTCTTC. This rearrangement joins TRBV10-3 to TRBJ2-1; 7 nucleotides line up with TRBD1. This CDR3 is built from 12 residues. Germline CDR1 and CDR2: ENHRY and SYGVKD. V lost 6 bases to trimming and J lost 10 bases; unmatched junction nucleotides: 6.

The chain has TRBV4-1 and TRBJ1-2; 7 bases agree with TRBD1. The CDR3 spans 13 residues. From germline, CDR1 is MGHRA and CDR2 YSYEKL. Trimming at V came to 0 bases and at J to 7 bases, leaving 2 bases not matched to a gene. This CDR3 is CASSQEAGGGYTF. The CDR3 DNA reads TGCGCCAGCAGCCAAGAGGCAGGGGGTGGCTACACCTTC.

CDR3 DNA: TGTGCCAGTAGTATAGATCGTATGTCGGGGGAATCTGGCTACACCTTC. Amino acids: CASSIDRMSGESGYTF. The gene calls are TRBV19 and TRBJ1-2, with D maybe TRBD1 (5 bases). Germline loops: CDR1 LNHDA, CDR2 SQIVND (reference sequence). V dropped 0 bases and J dropped 7 bases, with 18 bases sitting between them. This CDR3 region has 16 residues.

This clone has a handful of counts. Written as DNA, the CDR3 is TGTGCCAGCAGGGTAGCGGGAGGGGGTGAGCAGTTCTTC. Protein sequence: CASRVAGGGEQFF. This rearrangement joins TRBV27 to TRBJ2-1; TRBD2 agrees at 11 bases. Losses at the gene ends were 6 bases for V and 9 bases for J; bases not matched to a gene: 4. The CDR3 sequence is 13 residues long. CDR1 is MNHEY, CDR2 SMNVEV, per germline (reference sequence).

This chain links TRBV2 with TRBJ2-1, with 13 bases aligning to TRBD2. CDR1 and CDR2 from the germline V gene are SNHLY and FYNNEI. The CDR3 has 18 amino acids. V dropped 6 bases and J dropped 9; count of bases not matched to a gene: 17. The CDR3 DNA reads TGTGCCAGCAGCTTACTGGGGACCCTACTAGCGGGAGGGGTTGAGCAGTTCTTC. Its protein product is CASSLLGTLLAGGVEQFF. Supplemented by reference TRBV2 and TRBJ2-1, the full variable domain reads EPEVTQTPSHQVTQMGQEVILRCVPISNHLYFYWYRQILGQKVEFLVSFYNNEISEKSEIFDDQFSVERPDGSNFTLKIRSTKLEDSAMYFCASSLLGTLLAGGVEQFFGPGTRLTVL.

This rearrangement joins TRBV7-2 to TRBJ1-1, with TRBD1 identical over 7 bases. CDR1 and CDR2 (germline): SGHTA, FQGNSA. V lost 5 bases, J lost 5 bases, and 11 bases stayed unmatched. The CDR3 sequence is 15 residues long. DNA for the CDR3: TGTGCCAGCAGCCTCTCAAACAGGGGAAGGACTGAAGCTTTCTTT. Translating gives CASSLSNRGRTEAFF.

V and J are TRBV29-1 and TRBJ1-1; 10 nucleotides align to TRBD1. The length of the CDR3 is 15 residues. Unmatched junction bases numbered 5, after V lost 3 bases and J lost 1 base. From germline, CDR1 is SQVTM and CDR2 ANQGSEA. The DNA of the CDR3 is TGCAGCGTTGACGGGTGGACAGGGGGGAACACTGAAGCTTTCTTT. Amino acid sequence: CSVDGWTGGNTEAFF.

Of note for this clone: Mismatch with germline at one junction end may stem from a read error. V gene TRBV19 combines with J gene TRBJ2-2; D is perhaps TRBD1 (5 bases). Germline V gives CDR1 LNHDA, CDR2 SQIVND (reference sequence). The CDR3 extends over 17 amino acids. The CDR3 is CASSMLGVAGNAGELFF. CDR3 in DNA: TGTGCCAGTAGTATGCTGGGCGTGGCAGGGAACGCCGGGGAGCTGTTTTTT.

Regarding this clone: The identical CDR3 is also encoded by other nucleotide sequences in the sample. CDR3 nucleotides: TGCGCCAGCAGCCAAGTACGGAACTATGGCTACACCTTC. Translating it yields CASSQVRNYGYTF. V gene TRBV4-3 combines with J gene TRBJ1-2; D is unclear. CDR1 LGHNA and CDR2 YSLEER come from the germline V gene. The CDR3 spans 13 residues. The V end lost 1 base, the J end lost 2 bases, and 5 bases lay between the germline ends.

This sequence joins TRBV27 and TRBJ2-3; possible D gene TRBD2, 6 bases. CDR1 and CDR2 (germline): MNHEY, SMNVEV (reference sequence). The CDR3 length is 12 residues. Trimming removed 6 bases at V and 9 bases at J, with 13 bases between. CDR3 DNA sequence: TGTGCCAGCAGCTTGGTGAGCGGGACGCAGTATTTT. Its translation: CASSLVSGTQYF.

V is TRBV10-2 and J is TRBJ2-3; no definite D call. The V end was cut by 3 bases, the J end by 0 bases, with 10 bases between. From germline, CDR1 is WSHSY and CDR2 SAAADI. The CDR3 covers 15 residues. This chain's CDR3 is CASSEVSQSTDTQYF. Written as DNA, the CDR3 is TGCGCCAGCAGTGAAGTTAGTCAAAGCACAGATACGCAGTATTTT.

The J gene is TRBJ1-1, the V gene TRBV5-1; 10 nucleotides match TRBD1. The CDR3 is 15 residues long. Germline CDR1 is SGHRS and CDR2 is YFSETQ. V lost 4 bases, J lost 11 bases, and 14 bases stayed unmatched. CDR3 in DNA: TGCGCCAGCAGCACCGAAGCTGGGACAGGGGTTGGGGCTTTCTTT. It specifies CASSTEAGTGVGAFF.

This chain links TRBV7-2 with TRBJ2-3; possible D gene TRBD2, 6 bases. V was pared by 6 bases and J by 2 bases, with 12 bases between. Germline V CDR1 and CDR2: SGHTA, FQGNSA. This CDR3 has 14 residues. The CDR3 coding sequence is TGTGCCAGCAGACGTGGCGGGGTCACAGATACGCAGTATTTT. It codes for CASRRGGVTDTQYF.

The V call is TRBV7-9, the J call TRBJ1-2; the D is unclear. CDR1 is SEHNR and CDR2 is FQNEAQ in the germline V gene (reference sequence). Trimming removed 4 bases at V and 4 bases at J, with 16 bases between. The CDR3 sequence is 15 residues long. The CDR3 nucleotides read TGTGCCAGCAGCTCTACGGTACGGGGTTTCTATGGCTACACCTTC. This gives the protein CASSSTVRGFYGYTF.

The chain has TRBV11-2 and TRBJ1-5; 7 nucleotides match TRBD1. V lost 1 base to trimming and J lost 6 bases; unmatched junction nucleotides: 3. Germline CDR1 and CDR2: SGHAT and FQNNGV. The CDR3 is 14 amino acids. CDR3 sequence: CASSLVQGSQPQHF. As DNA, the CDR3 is TGTGCCAGCAGCTTAGTACAGGGGAGTCAGCCCCAGCATTTT.